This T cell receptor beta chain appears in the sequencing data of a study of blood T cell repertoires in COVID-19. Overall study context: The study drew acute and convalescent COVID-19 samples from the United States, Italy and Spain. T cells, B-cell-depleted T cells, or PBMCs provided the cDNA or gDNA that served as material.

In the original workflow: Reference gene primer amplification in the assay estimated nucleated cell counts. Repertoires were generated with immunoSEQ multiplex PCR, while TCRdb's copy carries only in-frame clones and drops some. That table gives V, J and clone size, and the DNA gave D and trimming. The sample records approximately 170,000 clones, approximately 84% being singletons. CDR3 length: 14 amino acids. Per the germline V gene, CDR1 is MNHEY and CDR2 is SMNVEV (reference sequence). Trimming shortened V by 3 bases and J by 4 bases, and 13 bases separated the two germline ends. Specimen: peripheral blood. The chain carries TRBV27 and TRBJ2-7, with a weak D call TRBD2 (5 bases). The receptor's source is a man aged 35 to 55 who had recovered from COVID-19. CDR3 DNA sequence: TGTGCCAGCAGTTTGGTGGGAGTGGGATACGAGCAGTACTTC. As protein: CASSLVGVGYEQYF.